This entry is about one T cell receptor (beta chain). What it recognizes is unknown. This sample also contains other DNA sequences that code for the same CDR3. Alopecia areata patients provided lesional scalp punch biopsies and peripheral blood, both collected for the study. The data were obtained in a study of CD8+ T cells in alopecia areata. Study results and caveats: For lesional scalp, especially alopecia totalis/universalis, clonality was higher than in normal scalp. Scalp sequencing also captures normal skin's resident alphabeta T cells.

It was cDNA, reverse transcribed from extracted RNA, that served as the sequencing template. Libraries were prepared by immunoSEQ multiplex PCR; TCRdb keeps only in-frame clonotypes and omits some of them. Of approximately 8,000 clones listed, approximately 70% were seen once; the top ten hold more than 12%. This receptor was identified in a human donor with alopecia areata. The specimen comprised skin, sampled at week 0.

The chain's CDR3 is CASSATGTKTYEQYF. The DNA for the CDR3 is TGTGCCAGCTCGGCGACCGGGACAAAAACCTACGAGCAGTACTTC. This sequence joins TRBV18 and TRBJ2-7; TRBD1 is a possible D gene (6 bases). Germline V lookup: CDR1 KGHSH, CDR2 LQKENI. The CDR3 runs 15 residues. V lost 6 bases, J lost 2 bases, and 17 bases lay in between.